This T cell receptor beta chain was retrieved from a study of CD8 T cells in Susac syndrome. Random hexamers primed reverse transcription of 0.5 to 1 ug RNA. TCRdb re-called the immunoSEQ multiplex PCR reads with MiXCR, one entry per CDR3 protein. Counted here are almost 450,000 distinct CDR3 sequences, roughly 85% occurring once; the ten biggest clones make up under 0.15%. The CDR3 has 15 amino acids. Trimming at V came to 3 bases and at J to 5 bases, leaving 5 bases not matched to a gene. Germline V lookup: CDR1 MGHRA, CDR2 YSYEKL. This sequence was found in a human donor with multiple sclerosis. Material: CD8+ T cells from PBMCs. The chain is built from TRBV4-1 and TRBJ2-1; the match to TRBD2 covers 9 bases. DNA for the CDR3: TGCGCCAGCAGCCAGGGACTAGCTTCCGACAATGAGCAGTTCTTC. Its translation: CASSQGLASDNEQFF.